These 23 T cell receptor beta chains originate from one sample sequenced in a study of blood T cells in healthy people across ages. With a J-beta primer mix and a sample-barcoded 5' primer, a second PCR ran 7 to 11 cycles. TCRdb ran MiXCR on the 5' RACE reads and lists one entry per CDR3 protein. The sample lists roughly 800,000 distinct CDR3 sequences, 25% to 30% occurring once. This sample also belongs to another study, concerning T cells of mothers and their children.

Sample: blood. Source of these receptors: a boy aged 5 to 17 in good health.

The chain links TRBV2 to TRBJ2-1; D is unclear. CDR1 is SNHLY, CDR2 FYNNEI, per germline. CDR3 length: 14 amino acids. Trimming stripped 3 bases from V and 0 bases from J, with 6 bases between. CDR3 sequence reads: CASSDGSSYNEQFF. The CDR3 bases are TGTGCCAGCAGTGACGGAAGCTCCTACAATGAGCAGTTCTTC.

This clonotype was observed a handful of times. The chain recombines TRBV6-6 with TRBJ1-1; 7 bases agree with TRBD1. CDR3 length equals 11 residues. J was trimmed by 7 bases and V by 7 bases; bases with no gene match: 3. Per the germline V gene, CDR1 is MNHNY and CDR2 is SVGAGI (reference sequence). As DNA, the CDR3 is TGTGCCAGCAATAGACAGGGTGAAGCTTTCTTT. The encoded protein is CASNRQGEAFF.

The chain recombines TRBV2 with TRBJ2-4; D is ambiguous. The V gene lost 7 bases and the J gene lost 2 bases, with 12 bases spanning the gap. CDR3 length: 14 residues. CDR1 and CDR2 (germline): SNHLY, FYNNEI. The CDR3 nucleotides read TGTGCCAGCACCCTGGACGGATCCAAAAACATTCAGTACTTC. This sequence encodes CASTLDGSKNIQYF. The full variable domain, in which reference TRBV2 and TRBJ2-4 provide the parts outside the CDR3, is EPEVTQTPSHQVTQMGQEVILRCVPISNHLYFYWYRQILGQKVEFLVSFYNNEISEKSEIFDDQFSVERPDGSNFTLKIRSTKLEDSAMYFCASTLDGSKNIQYFGAGTRLSVL.

There are a few counts of this clonotype. This sequence joins TRBV12-3 or TRBV12-4 and TRBJ2-5; 7 bases are shared with TRBD1. Losses at the gene ends were 5 bases for V and 5 bases for J; bases not matched to a gene: 11. CDR3 length equals 15 residues. CDR3 in DNA: TGTGCCAGCAGTCAAGAACAGGGGATGCGGGAGACCCAGTACTTC. Its translation: CASSQEQGMRETQYF.

Remarks on this clonotype: At one end the junction does not follow the germline gene, possibly because of a read error. This chain joins TRBV10-3 and TRBJ2-7, with TRBD2 as a possible D gene (5 bases). Per the germline V gene, CDR1 is ENHRY and CDR2 is SYGVKD. This CDR3 has 14 amino acids. The CDR3 region has the DNA TGTGCCTTCAGTGAGTCGTATGTTACGGGGGAGCAGTACTTC. It codes for CAFSESYVTGEQYF.

V gene TRBV18 combines with J gene TRBJ2-5, with 7 bases matching TRBD1. TRBJ2-1 explains the end of the DNA better; the J call may be wrong. The CDR3 totals 16 residues. Germline CDR1 and CDR2: KGHSH and LQKENI. The CDR3 sequence: CASSPRGGAGYNEQFF. CDR3 nucleotides: TGTGCCAGCTCCCCCCGAGGGGGCGCCGGGTACAATGAGCAGTTCTTC.

The chain couples TRBV19 to TRBJ1-5, with 7 positions matching TRBD1. This CDR3 is built from 16 residues. V lost 7 bases to trimming and J lost 1 base; unmatched junction nucleotides: 10. Germline values: CDR1 LNHDA, CDR2 SQIVND (reference sequence). The CDR3 bases are TGTGCCAGTACAGCCCTAGGGGGCTTGAGCAATCAGCCCCAGCATTTT. Its translation is CASTALGGLSNQPQHF.

This clonotype has a single count. Here the CDR3 DNA reads TGTGCCAGCAGTGAATCTGGCAGGGGAACCGAGCAGTACTTC. Protein sequence: CASSESGRGTEQYF. The chain uses TRBV25-1 and TRBJ2-7; TRBD1 is a possible D gene (6 bases). CDR3 size: 14 residues. The germline V and J ends were trimmed by 1 base and 6 bases, with 13 bases remaining between them. Per germline, CDR1 MGHDK and CDR2 SYGVNS.

This clonotype was seen a handful of times. V and J are TRBV5-1 and TRBJ2-5, with D possibly called TRBD1 or TRBD2 (6 bases each). V dropped 4 bases and J dropped 2 bases, with 12 bases sitting between them. The CDR3 totals 14 residues. Per the germline V gene, CDR1 is SGHRS and CDR2 is YFSETQ. CDR3 in amino acids: CASSPEGGQETQYF. The CDR3 DNA is TGCGCCAGCAGCCCCGAGGGGGGACAAGAGACCCAGTACTTC.

This chain connects TRBV3-1 to TRBJ2-1, with TRBD2 as a possible D gene (5 bases). The J call is uncertain, as TRBJ2-5 better fits the DNA end. Germline CDR1 LGHDT, CDR2 YNNKEL (reference sequence). The CDR3 length is 14 residues. The CDR3 is CASSQALAGETQYF. DNA of the CDR3: TGTGCCAGCAGCCAAGCCCTAGCCGGGGAGACCCAGTACTTC.

The genes are TRBV5-1 and TRBJ2-7, with TRBD1 matching over 7 bases. Losses at the gene ends were 2 bases for V and 3 bases for J; bases not matched to a gene: 8. CDR3 length equals 15 residues. Germline assignment: CDR1 SGHRS and CDR2 YFSETQ. Written as DNA, the CDR3 is TGCGCCAGCAGCTTTAAAGGGGGCCCCCTCTACGAGCAGTACTTC. This encodes CASSFKGGPLYEQYF. Using reference TRBV5-1 and TRBJ2-7 for the parts outside the CDR3, the full variable domain is KAGVTQTPRYLIKTRGQQVTLSCSPISGHRSVSWYQQTPGQGLQFLFEYFSETQRNKGNFPGRFSGRQFSNSRSEMNVSTLELGDSALYLCASSFKGGPLYEQYFGPGTRLTVT.

This clonotype was detected ten times or more. One end of the junction is discordant with germline, which a read error may explain. The chain has TRBV5-1 and TRBJ2-2, with 8 bases identical to TRBD2. CDR1 SGHRS and CDR2 YFSETQ come from the germline V gene. The CDR3 spans 15 residues. CDR3 sequence: CASSLAGTNTGELFF. Here the CDR3 DNA reads TGTGCCAGCAGCTTAGCGGGGACGAACACCGGGGAGCTGTTTTTT.

This chain connects TRBV5-1 to TRBJ2-5; D is possibly TRBD2 (6 bases). The end of the DNA fits TRBJ2-7 better, so the J call may be wrong. Germline CDR1 SGHRS, CDR2 YFSETQ. The CDR3 consists of 13 residues. The CDR3, as DNA: TGCGCCAGCAGCCCCATGACTAGCTACGAGCAGTACTTC. Translated, it gives CASSPMTSYEQYF.

CDR3 DNA: TGTGCCAGCAGCTTAGGGGACACAGGGATTAAGCGGAGCTATGGCTACACCTTC. Protein sequence: CASSLGDTGIKRSYGYTF. The V gene is TRBV7-2, the J gene TRBJ1-2, with TRBD1 as a possible D gene (6 bases). V was shortened by 1 base and J by 4 bases, with 22 bases between the two germline ends. The CDR3 length is 18 residues. Germline CDR1 is SGHTA and CDR2 is FQGNSA.

A word on this clonotype: One end of the junction fails to match germline, which may point to a read error. The chain has TRBV11-2 and TRBJ1-2; 7 positions match TRBD1. Looked up from germline, CDR1 is SGHAT and CDR2 is FQNNGV. This CDR3 is built from 15 residues. The CDR3 sequence is CAGSLGVGGGDGYTF. CDR3 in DNA: TGTGCCGGCAGCTTAGGGGTAGGAGGGGGCGATGGCTACACCTTC.

As regards this clonotype: Its ends do not fully match the called genes, so a read error is possible. The chain uses TRBV20-1 and TRBJ1-4; 10 bases are a match to TRBD1. Germline values: CDR1 DFQATT, CDR2 SNEGSKA (reference sequence). The CDR3 is 15 amino acids. CDR3 sequence (DNA): TGCAGTGCCAGAGGACAGGGGGCAACTAATGAAAAACTGTTTTTT. Its translation: CSARGQGATNEKLFF.

The chain uses TRBV10-1 and TRBJ2-3; D may match TRBD1 or TRBD2 (7 bases each). The V gene's germline CDR1 is WNHNN and CDR2 SYGVQD (reference sequence). The CDR3 sequence is 15 residues long. V lost 4 bases and J lost 4, with 15 bases in between. CDR3 coding DNA: TGCGCCAGCAGTGGCTCCAGGGGGGGATCAGATACGCAGTATTTT. Translation gives CASSGSRGGSDTQYF.

The chain links TRBV29-1 to TRBJ2-2; 9 bases are shared with TRBD2. The J segment lost 7 bases and the V segment lost 7 bases, leaving 13 bases of the junction unmatched. Germline CDR1 is SQVTM and CDR2 is ANQGSEA. The length of the CDR3 is 15 residues. CDR3 sequence reads: CSASVERGVNGELFF. The CDR3, as DNA: TGCAGCGCCTCCGTGGAGCGGGGGGTAAACGGGGAGCTGTTTTTT.

This chain links TRBV5-1 with TRBJ1-5; D is unresolved. V dropped 0 bases and J dropped 4 bases, with 11 bases sitting between them. This CDR3 spans 15 amino acids. In germline, CDR1 is SGHRS, CDR2 YFSETQ. CDR3 region: CASSLGPGVNQPQHF. The CDR3, as DNA: TGCGCCAGCAGCTTGGGTCCCGGGGTTAATCAGCCCCAGCATTTT.

This clonotype was found many times. The chain's CDR3 is CASSLGKQETQYF. CDR3 sequence (DNA): TGTGCCAGCAGCTTAGGCAAGCAAGAGACCCAGTACTTC. This chain connects TRBV7-9 to TRBJ2-5; no firm D call. Germline V gene sequence: CDR1 SEHNR, CDR2 FQNEAQ (reference sequence). Trimming cost V 1 base and J 2 bases, with 5 bases left between them. This CDR3 contains 13 residues.

The chain employs TRBV7-9 and TRBJ2-5, with 9 bases identical to TRBD1. V shed 5 bases and J 3 bases; nucleotides not matched to a gene: 7. The CDR3 loop spans 15 amino acids. Per germline, CDR1 SEHNR and CDR2 FQNEAQ (reference sequence). The CDR3 loop reads CASSPPDRGKETQYF. The CDR3 nucleotides are TGTGCCAGCAGCCCTCCCGACAGGGGGAAAGAGACCCAGTACTTC.

In this sample, this clonotype turned up a few times. The V call is TRBV6-6, the J call TRBJ2-3, with D maybe TRBD1 (5 bases). V lost 0 bases and J lost 7, with 14 bases in between. This CDR3 has 15 residues. Germline CDR1 reads MNHNY; CDR2 reads SVGAGI (reference sequence). The CDR3 sequence is CASSYSNSRANTQYF. The CDR3, as DNA: TGTGCCAGCAGTTACTCGAACTCCAGGGCGAATACGCAGTATTTT.

This clonotype was seen more than once but under ten times. The chain links TRBV11-2 to TRBJ2-5, with TRBD1 matching over 11 bases. The closer fit of TRBJ2-1 to the DNA end suggests the J call may be wrong. Germline loops: CDR1 SGHAT, CDR2 FQNNGV. This CDR3 has 16 amino acids. CDR3 coding DNA: TGTGCCAGCAGCTTGCCGGGACAGGGGGCCTACAATGAGCAGTTCTTC. As protein: CASSLPGQGAYNEQFF.